This T cell receptor (beta chain) was recorded in a study of PD-L1 blockade in urothelial cancer. Turning to the study itself: About 85% of the 29 patients were males with bladder-origin urothelial cancer.

Some clones are missing from TCRdb's copy, which holds only in-frame ones; the method was immunoSEQ multiplex PCR. The sample yields about 51,000 clones, 86% seen once. There are 15 residues in the CDR3. The V and J ends lost 3 bases and 2 bases, in that order; junction bases with no gene match: 2. From germline, CDR1 is SGHAT and CDR2 FQNNGV. The chain links TRBV11-2 to TRBJ2-3, with 10 nucleotides matching TRBD2. The source is a man in his fifties or sixties with urothelial cancer. This material consisted of PBMCs, taken around atezolizumab (anti-PD-L1) treatment. In DNA, the CDR3 is TGTGCCAGCAGCTTCACTAGCGGGGACACAGATACGCAGTATTTT. Translating gives CASSFTSGDTDTQYF.